A selection of T cell receptor beta chains follows, all from one sample in a study of shared clonotypes between healthy human individuals. Measured with immunoSEQ multiplex PCR; TCRdb has only the in-frame clones, and not every one. This table has hundreds of thousands of clones, about 96% appearing once. The sequenced sample consisted of naive CD8+ T cells sorted from blood. The receptors originated from a woman aged 25-40 years in good health. Both conserved end residues are part of each CDR3. A D gene is named only where the DNA matches it firmly.

j_call: TRBJ1-1
cdr3_length: 16
d_call: TRBD1
v_call: TRBV9
cdr3_aa: CASSVGQGASSTEAFF
cdr3_nt: TGTGCCAGCAGCGTAGGGCAGGGGGCCAGCAGCACTGAAGCTTTCTTT

j_call: TRBJ1-2
cdr3_length: 14
d_call: TRBD1
v_call: TRBV29-1
cdr3_aa: CSVERDSLVYGYTF
cdr3_nt: TGCAGCGTTGAAAGGGACAGCCTCGTCTATGGCTACACCTTC

j_call: TRBJ1-5
cdr3_length: 15
d_call: -
v_call: TRBV27
cdr3_aa: CASSPEGSGNQPQHF
cdr3_nt: TGTGCCAGCAGTCCGGAAGGGTCTGGCAATCAGCCCCAGCATTTT

j_call: TRBJ2-2
cdr3_length: 15
d_call: -
v_call: TRBV12-5
cdr3_aa: CASGLVQGVTGELFF
cdr3_nt: TGTGCTAGTGGTTTGGTACAAGGTGTTACCGGGGAGCTGTTTTTT

j_call: TRBJ2-3
cdr3_length: 16
d_call: -
v_call: TRBV29-1
cdr3_aa: CSVEGTRDGNTDTQYF
cdr3_nt: TGCAGCGTTGAAGGAACCCGGGACGGGAACACAGATACGCAGTATTTT

j_call: TRBJ2-7
cdr3_length: 16
d_call: TRBD2
v_call: TRBV5-1
cdr3_aa: CASSLRLAGGAYEQYF
cdr3_nt: TGCGCCAGCAGCTTGCGGCTAGCGGGAGGCGCCTACGAGCAGTACTTC

j_call: TRBJ2-7
cdr3_length: 14
d_call: TRBD1
v_call: TRBV5-1
cdr3_aa: CASSSYRGNYEQYF
cdr3_nt: TGCGCCAGCAGCTCGTACAGGGGGAACTACGAGCAGTACTTC

j_call: TRBJ2-1
cdr3_length: 13
d_call: -
v_call: TRBV28
cdr3_aa: CASKSRVYNEQFF
cdr3_nt: TGTGCCAGCAAAAGCAGGGTCTACAATGAGCAGTTCTTC

j_call: TRBJ2-7
cdr3_length: 16
d_call: -
v_call: TRBV21-1
cdr3_aa: CASSLPGRDRSYEQYF
cdr3_nt: TGTGCCAGCAGCCTCCCCGGCCGGGACCGATCCTACGAGCAGTACTTC

j_call: TRBJ2-3
cdr3_length: 19
d_call: TRBD2
v_call: TRBV6-1
cdr3_aa: CASSGGLTGTSESTDTQYF
cdr3_nt: TGTGCCAGCAGTGGAGGGTTAACCGGGACTAGCGAGAGCACAGATACGCAGTATTTT

j_call: TRBJ2-5
cdr3_length: 18
d_call: TRBD2
v_call: TRBV7-8
cdr3_aa: CASSLGGLAGSTQETQYF
cdr3_nt: TGTGCCAGCAGCTTAGGTGGACTAGCGGGATCTACCCAAGAGACCCAGTACTTC

j_call: TRBJ2-1
cdr3_length: 14
d_call: -
v_call: TRBV27
cdr3_aa: CASRLRGLANEQFF
cdr3_nt: TGTGCCAGCAGACTCCGGGGCTTGGCCAATGAGCAGTTCTTC

j_call: TRBJ2-2
cdr3_length: 14
d_call: -
v_call: TRBV7-6
cdr3_aa: CASTWTVNAGELFF
cdr3_nt: TGTGCCAGCACCTGGACAGTGAACGCCGGGGAGCTGTTTTTT

j_call: TRBJ1-1
cdr3_length: 15
d_call: -
v_call: TRBV27
cdr3_aa: CASSFLGVSSTEAFF
cdr3_nt: TGTGCCAGCAGTTTTTTAGGGGTATCGAGCACTGAAGCTTTCTTT

j_call: TRBJ2-1
cdr3_length: 14
d_call: -
v_call: TRBV9
cdr3_aa: CASSAGRTYNEQFF
cdr3_nt: TGTGCCAGCAGCGCTGGGAGAACCTACAATGAGCAGTTCTTC